This is a list of T cell receptor beta chains from one sample in a study of blood T cell repertoires in COVID-19. Sequenced by immunoSEQ multiplex PCR; TCRdb stores in-frame clones only, minus some. The sample lists around 120,000 clones; roughly 72% were seen once. Sequenced: peripheral blood. These receptors were collected from an elderly man with acute or convalescent COVID-19. The CDR3 runs from the conserved cysteine through the conserved F or W. A D gene is named only where the DNA matches it firmly. Expanded clones get a size class; other rows say once, few or many, or leave the size out.

V gene	CDR3 length	D gene	J gene	clone size	CDR3 protein	CDR3 DNA
TRBV3-1/TRBV3-2	15	TRBD1	TRBJ2-6	-	CASGLRGPGANVLTF	TGTGCCAGCGGGCTCAGGGGGCCCGGGGCCAACGTCCTGACTTTC
TRBV30	16	TRBD1	TRBJ1-6	few	CAWRAEGRGLRSPLHF	TGTGCCTGGAGGGCCGAGGGCAGGGGGCTTAGGTCACCCCTCCACTTT
TRBV24-1	13	-	TRBJ2-5	-	CATTSPGGETQYF	TGTGCCACCACATCTCCAGGTGGCGAGACCCAGTACTTC
TRBV3-1/TRBV3-2	15	TRBD1	TRBJ1-3	-	CASSRRGQAGNTIYF	TGTGCCAGCAGCCGGAGGGGGCAGGCTGGAAACACCATATATTTT
TRBV24-1	15	TRBD2	TRBJ2-1	-	CATSDFGTSVNEQFF	TGTGCCACCAGTGATTTTGGGACTAGTGTTAATGAGCAGTTCTTC
TRBV6-2/TRBV6-3	19	TRBD1	TRBJ2-2	-	CASSPWPSKIGQGVGELFF	TGTGCCAGCAGCCCCTGGCCATCAAAAATCGGACAGGGGGTCGGGGAGCTGTTTTTT
TRBV20-1	15	-	TRBJ2-7	-	CSASFGSSSSYEQYF	TGCAGTGCTAGTTTCGGGTCTAGCAGCTCCTACGAGCAGTACTTC
TRBV6-5	13	-	TRBJ1-2	-	CASSYSSGGGYTF	TGTGCCAGCAGTTACTCTTCCGGAGGCGGCTACACCTTC
TRBV14	14	TRBD2	TRBJ2-3	-	CASRPSGVTDTQYF	TGTGCCAGCAGGCCTAGCGGGGTCACAGATACGCAGTATTTT
TRBV14	14	-	TRBJ1-2	-	CASSQAQAGDGYTF	TGTGCCAGCAGCCAAGCTCAGGCGGGGGATGGCTACACCTTC
TRBV11-2	18	TRBD1	TRBJ2-6	-	CASSFQTGSPSGANVLTF	TGTGCCAGCAGCTTCCAGACAGGGTCCCCCTCTGGGGCCAACGTCCTGACTTTC
TRBV6-5	14	-	TRBJ1-6	-	CANAAGSYNSPLHF	TGTGCCAACGCAGCAGGCTCCTATAATTCACCCCTCCACTTT
TRBV4-1	17	TRBD1	TRBJ2-5	-	CASSREQQGEQRQTQYF	TGCGCCAGCAGCCGCGAACAACAGGGGGAGCAGAGGCAGACCCAGTACTTC
TRBV28	12	-	TRBJ1-2	few	CASSVRGYGYTF	TGTGCCAGCAGTGTCAGGGGCTATGGCTACACCTTC
TRBV3-1/TRBV3-2	13	-	TRBJ1-2	once	CASSQYRDYGYTF	TGTGCCAGCAGCCAATACAGGGATTATGGCTACACCTTC
TRBV21-1	18	-	TRBJ2-1	-	CASSKSGTSGRADNEQFF	TGTGCCAGCAGCAAAAGTGGGACTAGCGGGAGGGCCGACAATGAGCAGTTCTTC
TRBV5-5	15	-	TRBJ1-5	-	CASSLDLGSNQPQHF	TGTGCCAGCAGCTTGGATCTCGGGAGCAATCAGCCCCAGCATTTT
TRBV28	12	-	TRBJ1-5	few	CASSLQLQPQHF	TGTGCCAGCAGTCTTCAACTTCAGCCCCAGCATTTT
TRBV7-9	13	-	TRBJ2-7	-	CASSLGGPNGQYF	TGTGCCAGCAGCTTAGGGGGCCCCAATGGGCAGTACTTC
TRBV5-1	15	TRBD2	TRBJ2-3	-	CASSPGLAGGDTQYF	TGCGCCAGCAGCCCGGGACTAGCGGGAGGTGATACGCAGTATTTT
TRBV7-9	15	TRBD2	TRBJ2-1	-	CASSLLAGYYNEQFF	TGTGCCAGCAGCTTACTAGCGGGGTACTACAATGAGCAGTTCTTC
TRBV2	13	-	TRBJ2-2	-	CASRPGVTGELFF	TGTGCCAGCAGGCCAGGGGTAACCGGGGAGCTGTTTTTT
TRBV7-2	18	TRBD1	TRBJ2-6	-	CASSTLQGAYSGANVLTF	TGTGCCAGCAGCACACTACAGGGGGCTTACTCTGGGGCCAACGTCCTGACTTTC
TRBV5-1	16	TRBD2	TRBJ2-3	-	CASSLRASGRTDTQYF	TGCGCCAGCAGCTTGAGGGCTAGCGGGAGAACAGATACGCAGTATTTT
TRBV6-5	14	TRBD2	TRBJ2-7	-	CASSRTSGSYEQYF	TGTGCCAGCAGTCGGACTAGCGGGAGTTACGAGCAGTACTTC
TRBV6-2/TRBV6-3	16	TRBD1	TRBJ2-5	-	CASSYSSGQVVETQYF	TGTGCCAGCAGTTACTCTTCGGGACAGGTGGTAGAGACCCAGTACTTC
TRBV23-1	15	-	TRBJ1-2	-	CASTPQEGADYGYTF	TGCGCCAGCACCCCCCAGGAGGGCGCCGACTATGGCTACACCTTC
TRBV5-4	15	-	TRBJ2-7	-	CASSPPPGNSYEQYF	TGTGCCAGCAGCCCGCCCCCCGGGAACTCCTACGAGCAGTACTTC
TRBV28	16	-	TRBJ2-3	-	CASSSTSLLSTDTQYF	TGTGCCAGCAGTTCTACTAGCCTTCTGAGCACAGATACGCAGTATTTT
TRBV28	12	-	TRBJ2-1	-	CASSLVSREQFF	TGTGCCAGCAGTTTAGTATCGCGTGAGCAGTTCTTC